This T cell receptor beta chain came from a study of blood T cell repertoires in COVID-19. Study summary: The United States, Italy and Spain were the sources of the acute and convalescent COVID-19 samples. Nucleic acid was either cDNA or gDNA, and it came from T cells, B-cell-depleted T cells, or PBMCs.

In the source study's methods: The authors estimated nucleated cell counts from reference gene primer amplification. Method: immunoSEQ multiplex PCR; TCRdb's copy keeps in-frame clones and lacks some. That table is the source of V, J and clone size, and D and trimming were worked out from the DNA. The sample records 250,000 or so clones, roughly 89% being singletons. The CDR3 runs 16 residues. Losses at the gene ends were 0 bases for V and 2 bases for J; bases not matched to a gene: 4. Germline assignment: CDR1 SGHRS and CDR2 YFSETQ. Sequenced sample: peripheral blood. This clonotype was obtained from a woman aged 40 to 50 who had recovered from COVID-19. The chain is built from TRBV5-1 and TRBJ2-3, with 9 nucleotides matching TRBD2. In DNA, the CDR3 is TGCGCCAGCAGCTTGGGGCTAGCGGGACCCACAGATACGCAGTATTTT. Translation gives CASSLGLAGPTDTQYF.